This TCR beta chain emerged from a study of T cell responses to AZD1222 COVID-19 vaccine (dated by TCRdb to the early 2020s). A note on the overall study: AZD1222 recipients given second doses at about 4 weeks or at about 12 weeks were pooled, since spike-specific TCR depth and breadth were not found to differ between the two schedules. A total of approximately 240 trial participants underwent TCR sequencing, of whom roughly 210 had received two doses of AZD1222 and around 25 had received two doses of the MenACWY control vaccine. Enrollment into the trials was organized by age into subgroups of 18-55, 56-69 and 70-plus years, and those subgroups contained roughly 140, 27 and 60 TCR-sequenced participants, respectively.

The CDR3 regions of human TCRbeta chains were analyzed by immunosequencing. Concerning the study's data processing: TCRs in the repertoires were compared against a reference library of SARS-CoV-2-specific TCRs that had been generated with the MIRA antigen-specificity platform. Breadth was defined as the fraction of unique TCRs that were SARS-CoV-2-associated, and depth was defined as the fraction of total T cells that were SARS-CoV-2-associated. Using the MIRA data, every spike-specific TCR was mapped to the spike region that the TCR reacted to and assigned to either a CD4 or a CD8 class. Log10-transformed breadth and depth values were compared by one-way ANOVA with Sidak's multiple comparisons tests. This is the immuneACCESS table as TCRdb keeps it, with only in-frame sequences that have V and J called. A part of the clones is gone; compared with another copy, unresolved V genes explain less than half, and the rest is unexplained. The V and J calls and clone size come from that table; D and trimming were worked out from the DNA. This sample is represented by about 92,000 clones; roughly nine tenths of them were singletons. Together, the top ten hold 1.6% of the sample.

Concerning this clone: The antigen it recognizes is unknown. The input lacks base qualities; no much larger clone sits a single base away.

As encoded in the germline V gene, CDR1 is SGHAT while CDR2 is FQNNGV. From V the trimming removes 5 bases and from J it removes 4 bases, while the gene matches leave 14 bases of the junction unaccounted for. CDR3 length: 17 amino acids, cysteine to phenylalanine. Only CDR3 DNA is held: 51 bases, read in frame from base 1. The paper as a whole reports these results and caveats: In the small 56-69-year group, the increase in depth fell short of significance, most likely because of low power. Because no day 14 peak-response samples were available, the repertoires could be characterized only after the peak T cell response. Conclusions about previously exposed vaccinees are limited, since just 5 to 7 AZD1222 recipients were seropositive for SARS-CoV-2 at baseline. Epitopes outside the regions mutated in the B.1.351 and B.1.1.7 variants were reportedly recognized by nearly half of the unique spike-specific TCRs. After two AZD1222 doses, spike-specific TCR breadth and depth were significantly higher than at day 0 and than in MenACWY recipients. Participants were mostly white British, with more females than males. The authors suggested clonal diversity may have been underestimated. Vaccine-associated CD4 TCRs spanned the whole spike protein, with dominant responses in regions 160-218 and 743-854.

The sample's time point label, in plain terms: baseline before first vaccination. The vaccinee samples were drawn from two UK trials, COV001 and COV002, one of which was a single-blind randomized controlled phase 2/3 trial testing AZD1222 (ChAdOx1 nCoV-19) in healthy adults. Trial participant PBMC samples were collected at day 0 and day 28 after the second dose for TCRbeta chain sequencing. The chain is encoded by TRBV11-2 joined to TRBJ1-2; 9 central nucleotides agree with TRBD1. This material consisted of peripheral blood, taken on day 0 of AZD1222 vaccination. The receptor's source is an adult in good health. In nucleotide form, the sequence is TGTGCCAGCAGCCCCCAGTTTGACAGGGGGAAGCCCTATGGCTACACCTTC. It translates as CASSPQFDRGKPYGYTF.